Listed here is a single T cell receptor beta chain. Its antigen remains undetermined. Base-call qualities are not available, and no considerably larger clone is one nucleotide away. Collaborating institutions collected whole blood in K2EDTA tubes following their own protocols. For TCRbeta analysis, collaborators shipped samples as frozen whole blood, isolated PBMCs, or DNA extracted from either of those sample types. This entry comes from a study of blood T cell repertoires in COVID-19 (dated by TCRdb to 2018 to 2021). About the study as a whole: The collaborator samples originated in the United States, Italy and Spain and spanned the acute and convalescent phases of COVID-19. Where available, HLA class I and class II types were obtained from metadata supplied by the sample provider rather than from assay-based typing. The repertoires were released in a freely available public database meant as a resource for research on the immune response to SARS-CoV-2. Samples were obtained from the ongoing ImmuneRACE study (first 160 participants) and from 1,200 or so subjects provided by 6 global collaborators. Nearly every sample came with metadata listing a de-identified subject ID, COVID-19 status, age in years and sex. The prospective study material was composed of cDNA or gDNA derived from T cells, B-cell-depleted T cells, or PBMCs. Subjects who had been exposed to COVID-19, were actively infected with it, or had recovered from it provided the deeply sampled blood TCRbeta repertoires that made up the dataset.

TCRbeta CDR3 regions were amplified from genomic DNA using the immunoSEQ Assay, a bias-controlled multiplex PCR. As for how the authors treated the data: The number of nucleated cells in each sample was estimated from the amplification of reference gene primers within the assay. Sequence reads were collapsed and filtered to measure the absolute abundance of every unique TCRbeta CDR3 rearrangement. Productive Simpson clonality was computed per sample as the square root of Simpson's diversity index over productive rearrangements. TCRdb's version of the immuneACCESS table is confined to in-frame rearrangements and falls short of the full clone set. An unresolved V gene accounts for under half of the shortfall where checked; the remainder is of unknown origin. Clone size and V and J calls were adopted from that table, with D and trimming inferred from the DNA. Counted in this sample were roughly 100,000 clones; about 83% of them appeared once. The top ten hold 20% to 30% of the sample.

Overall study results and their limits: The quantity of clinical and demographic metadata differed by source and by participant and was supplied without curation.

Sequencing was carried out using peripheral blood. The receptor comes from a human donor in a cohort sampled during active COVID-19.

CDR3 region: CASSQGQGALGQPQHF. The DNA is as follows: TGCGCCAGCAGCCAAGGACAGGGGGCGCTTGGTCAGCCCCAGCATTTT. The rearranged segments are TRBV4-1 and TRBJ1-5; 10 bases in between match TRBD1. V ends up 1 base short and J 6 bases short, with an unmatched junction base count of 6. The germline V gene gives CDR1 as MGHRA and CDR2 as YSYEKL. The CDR3 numbers 16 residues from cysteine through phenylalanine. The sequence is cut down to CDR3 DNA, 48 bases in frame from base 1.